The 28 T cell receptor beta chains listed next were all sequenced from one sample in a study of shared clonotypes between healthy human individuals. Assay used: immunoSEQ multiplex PCR; TCRdb lists only in-frame clones, some missing. The repertoire holds 2 million to 2.5 million clones, with roughly 90% as singletons. Sequencing was done on a sample of naive CD4+ T cells from PBMCs. Subset specified: CD45RA+ positively selected. The source is a man aged 18 to 29 in good health. Some clones in this sample may be carry-over from other donors' samples.

The chain links TRBV4-1 to TRBJ1-1, with D possibly TRBD1 on 6 matching bases. Germline V CDR1 and CDR2: MGHRA, YSYEKL. Between the trimmed V and J ends, which lost 4 bases and 4 bases, there was a span of 13 bases. The CDR3 runs to 14 residues. CDR3 nucleotide sequence: TGCGCCAGCAGCCTAGAGGGCAGGGGCACTGAAGCTTTCTTT. Amino acids: CASSLEGRGTEAFF.

Concerning this clone: Other DNA variants within this sample encode the same CDR3. The chain joins TRBV5-1 to TRBJ2-1; TRBD1 agrees at 7 bases. The germline gives CDR1 SGHRS, CDR2 YFSETQ. The V and J ends lost 0 bases and 4 bases, in that order; junction bases with no gene match: 4. This CDR3 region has 15 residues. CDR3 sequence reads: CASSLEGAGYNEQFF. The CDR3 nucleotides are TGCGCCAGCAGCTTGGAGGGGGCTGGGTACAATGAGCAGTTCTTC.

This clone has just a few counts. The chain has TRBV5-8 and TRBJ1-5; D not resolved. In germline, CDR1 is SGHTS, CDR2 YDEGEE. V gave up 2 bases and J gave up 11 bases, with 14 bases separating them. CDR3 length: 13 residues. The CDR3 bases are TGTGCCAGCAGCTTTTTCGGAGTTCGGGCCCAGCATTTT. This gives the protein CASSFFGVRAQHF. Drawing the rest from reference TRBV5-8 and TRBJ1-5, the complete variable domain is EAGVTQSPTHLIKTRGQQATLRCSPISGHTSVYWYQQALGLGLQFLLWYDEGEERNRGNFPPRFSGRQFPNYSSELNVNALELEDSALYLCASSFFGVRAQHFGDGTRLSIL.

Of note for this clone: Other DNA sequences in this sample translate to the same CDR3. This chain connects TRBV7-9 to TRBJ1-2; no clear D. Between the trimmed V and J ends, which lost 1 base and 5 bases, there was a span of 5 bases. There are 12 residues in the CDR3. Germline loops: CDR1 SEHNR, CDR2 FQNEAQ (reference sequence). The CDR3 coding sequence is TGTGCCAGCAGCTTAGTCGGTTATGGCTACACCTTC. It translates to CASSLVGYGYTF. Supplemented by reference TRBV7-9 and TRBJ1-2, the full variable domain reads DTGVSQNPRHKITKRGQNVTFRCDPISEHNRLYWYRQTLGQGPEFLTYFQNEAQLEKSRLLSDRFSAERPKGSFSTLEIQRTEQGDSAMYLCASSLVGYGYTFGSGTRLTVV.

This chain connects TRBV4-2 to TRBJ2-1; 7 bases are a match to TRBD1. CDR3 length equals 16 residues. The V gene end was trimmed by 4 bases and the J gene end by 9 bases; junction bases not matched to a gene: 15. The germline V gene has CDR1 LGHNA and CDR2 YNFKEQ. This CDR3 is CASSPRDSPLGGEQFF. In DNA, the CDR3 is TGTGCCAGCAGCCCCAGGGACAGTCCTTTAGGGGGTGAGCAGTTCTTC.

The CDR3 protein is CASRYRGENIQYF. The CDR3, as DNA: TGTGCCAGCAGGTACAGGGGGGAAAACATTCAGTACTTC. The V gene is TRBV28, the J gene TRBJ2-4; TRBD1 agrees at 8 bases. This CDR3 spans 13 amino acids. J was trimmed by 5 bases and V by 6 bases; bases with no gene match: 3. CDR1 is MDHEN and CDR2 is SYDVKM in the germline V gene.

This sequence joins TRBV25-1 and TRBJ2-2; D is perhaps TRBD2 (6 bases). The CDR3 has 15 amino acids. V was pared by 4 bases and J by 3 bases, with 12 bases between. Germline loops: CDR1 MGHDK, CDR2 SYGVNS. The CDR3 DNA reads TGTGCCAGCAGTGTAAGTAGCGGATACACCGGGGAGCTGTTTTTT. This codes for CASSVSSGYTGELFF.

The CDR3 sequence is CASSFGSRVETQYF. As DNA, the CDR3 is TGCGCCAGCAGCTTCGGTTCCAGGGTGGAGACCCAGTACTTC. This rearrangement joins TRBV5-1 to TRBJ2-5; a possible D gene is TRBD1 (5 bases). This CDR3 spans 14 amino acids. Trimming took 2 bases from V and 5 from J, leaving 13 bases between them. From germline, CDR1 is SGHRS and CDR2 YFSETQ. Using reference TRBV5-1 and TRBJ2-5 for the parts outside the CDR3, the full variable domain is KAGVTQTPRYLIKTRGQQVTLSCSPISGHRSVSWYQQTPGQGLQFLFEYFSETQRNKGNFPGRFSGRQFSNSRSEMNVSTLELGDSALYLCASSFGSRVETQYFGPGTRLLVL.

The rearrangement links TRBV7-6 to TRBJ1-3; 7 positions agree with TRBD1. V gave up 1 base and J gave up 0 bases; unmatched junction bases: 3. Germline V gives CDR1 SGHVS, CDR2 FNYEAQ. This CDR3 is built from 16 residues. The CDR3 region is CASSLVDRASGNTIYF. CDR3 coding DNA: TGTGCCAGCAGCTTAGTAGACAGGGCCTCTGGAAACACCATATATTTT.

In its sample, this clone was seen a few times. Other DNA sequences of this sample code for an identical CDR3. The V gene is TRBV30, the J gene TRBJ1-1, with 8 positions matching TRBD1. With V trimmed by 3 bases and J by 5 bases, 5 bases remained unmatched. Per germline, CDR1 GTSNPN and CDR2 SVGIG (reference sequence). This CDR3 has 13 amino acids. The CDR3 spells CAWSQDRGTEAFF. The CDR3 DNA is TGTGCCTGGAGCCAAGACAGGGGAACTGAAGCTTTCTTT.

V usage is TRBV10-3 and J usage is TRBJ2-1; no clear D. The CDR3 totals 12 residues. In germline, CDR1 is ENHRY, CDR2 SYGVKD. Trimming stripped 4 bases from V and 7 bases from J, with 8 bases between. CDR3 in amino acids: CAISAAENEQFF. CDR3 DNA: TGTGCCATCAGTGCGGCAGAGAATGAGCAGTTCTTC.

The genes are TRBV28 and TRBJ1-5, with a possible D match to TRBD1 (5 bases). Germline-derived CDR1 and CDR2 are MDHEN and SYDVKM. The CDR3 is 14 residues long. The V gene lost 7 bases and the J gene lost 6 bases, with 16 bases spanning the gap. CDR3 in DNA: TGTGCCAGCACCCGCGGGGGGAACGGTCAGCCCCAGCATTTT. Its protein product is CASTRGGNGQPQHF.

The J gene is TRBJ1-2, the V gene TRBV6-5; D possibly corresponds to TRBD1 (5 bases). Germline lookup yields CDR1 MNHEY and CDR2 SVGAGI. Trimming stripped 4 bases from V and 7 bases from J, with 19 bases between. This CDR3 region has 15 residues. CDR3 sequence reads: CASSSSTGGISGYTF. DNA of the CDR3: TGTGCCAGCAGTTCCTCAACAGGCGGCATTAGTGGCTACACCTTC.

This clone was recorded once. V gene TRBV5-1 combines with J gene TRBJ1-4; TRBD1 agrees at 12 bases. V shed 0 bases and J 9 bases; nucleotides not matched to a gene: 3. Germline loops: CDR1 SGHRS, CDR2 YFSETQ. This CDR3 region has 15 residues. CDR3 in DNA: TGCGCCAGCAGCTTGGGGGACAGGGGGCGGCAAAAACTGTTTTTT. Translation: CASSLGDRGRQKLFF.

The chain has TRBV19 and TRBJ2-7; 8 bases fit TRBD1. Germline assignment: CDR1 LNHDA and CDR2 SQIVND (reference sequence). V was pared by 9 bases and J by 3 bases, with 13 bases of the junction left unmatched. This CDR3 has 15 amino acids. The CDR3: CASGENGQGIYEQYF. In nucleotides, the CDR3 is TGTGCCAGCGGGGAGAATGGACAGGGAATCTACGAGCAGTACTTC.

The chain couples TRBV6-1 to TRBJ2-1; 9 nucleotides agree with TRBD2. Losses at the gene ends were 5 bases for V and 5 bases for J; bases not matched to a gene: 7. The CDR3 is made up of 15 amino acids. From germline, CDR1 is MNHNS and CDR2 SASEGT. CDR3 protein: CASSTGLAGHNEQFF. CDR3 in DNA: TGTGCCAGCAGTACCGGGCTAGCGGGACACAATGAGCAGTTCTTC.

Turning to this clone: One end of the junction is discordant with germline, which a read error may explain. V and J are TRBV2 and TRBJ2-7; D may be TRBD1 or TRBD2 (5 bases each). The CDR3 spans 11 residues. CDR1 SNHLY and CDR2 FYNNEI come from the germline V gene. The CDR3 DNA reads as TGTGCCAGCAGTGTTGGGGGATTCCGCACCTTC. As protein: CASSVGGFRTF.

Comments on this clone: In the same sample, other DNA sequences code for this CDR3. The chain employs TRBV5-1 and TRBJ1-4, with D unresolved. Between the trimmed V and J ends, which lost 4 bases and 3 bases, there was a span of 10 bases. The CDR3 spans 14 residues. The germline V gene encodes CDR1 SGHRS and CDR2 YFSETQ. This CDR3 is CASSPGPPNEKLFF. The CDR3 coding sequence is TGCGCCAGCAGCCCAGGACCGCCTAATGAAAAACTGTTTTTT.

On this clone: The sample has other DNA sequences that encode this CDR3 too. The chain uses TRBV5-1 and TRBJ2-3; D uncertain. V was cut by 3 bases and J by 2 bases, with 4 bases left in between. The CDR3 extends over 12 amino acids. CDR1 and CDR2 from the germline V gene are SGHRS and YFSETQ. The CDR3 nucleotides are TGCGCCAGCAGCTACTCCACAGATACGCAGTATTTT. This gives the protein CASSYSTDTQYF. Looking up the rest from reference TRBV5-1 and TRBJ2-3 gives the full variable domain: KAGVTQTPRYLIKTRGQQVTLSCSPISGHRSVSWYQQTPGQGLQFLFEYFSETQRNKGNFPGRFSGRQFSNSRSEMNVSTLELGDSALYLCASSYSTDTQYFGPGTRLTVL.

This clone was counted once. The rearrangement joins TRBV7-9 to TRBJ1-1; a possible D gene is TRBD1 (6 bases). CDR3 size: 15 residues. Germline loops: CDR1 SEHNR, CDR2 FQNEAQ (reference sequence). Trimming removed 4 bases at V and 0 bases at J, with 12 bases between. CDR3 protein: CASSSGAGVNTEAFF. CDR3 DNA: TGTGCCAGCAGCTCAGGGGCGGGGGTGAACACTGAAGCTTTCTTT.

This chain links TRBV5-6 with TRBJ1-2, with D hard to call. Trimming removed 2 bases from V and 7 bases from J, with 15 bases in between. This CDR3 is 14 amino acids long. CDR1 and CDR2 from the germline V gene are SGHDT and YYEEEE. The CDR3 protein is CASSFGFHPTGYTF. CDR3 DNA: TGTGCCAGCAGCTTCGGCTTCCACCCCACTGGCTACACCTTC.

In this sample, this clone turned up a few times. V gene TRBV6-5 combines with J gene TRBJ1-1; no clear D gene. The CDR3 is 13 residues long. Trimming shortened V by 4 bases and J by 1 base, and 7 bases separated the two germline ends. Germline V CDR1 and CDR2: MNHEY, SVGAGI. The CDR3 coding sequence is TGTGCCAGCAGTTTCTCGAGGAACACTGAAGCTTTCTTT. This translates into CASSFSRNTEAFF.

The rearrangement uses TRBV7-8 and TRBJ1-5, with unresolved D. V dropped 5 bases and J dropped 7 bases, with 18 bases sitting between them. This CDR3 has 15 amino acids. Germline V CDR1 and CDR2: SGHVS, FQNEAQ. The CDR3 loop is CASSRRVGGRQPQHF. In DNA, the CDR3 is TGTGCCAGCAGCCGTCGGGTGGGCGGCCGGCAGCCCCAGCATTTT.

The chain joins TRBV6-1 to TRBJ2-1; D may correspond to TRBD1 or TRBD2 (6 bases each). Germline V lookup: CDR1 MNHNS, CDR2 SASEGT. V was cut by 7 bases and J by 6 bases, with 10 bases left in between. This CDR3 region has 12 residues. CDR3 bases: TGTGCCAGCAACAGGGAGGTCAATGAGCAGTTCTTC. Its protein product is CASNREVNEQFF.

This chain uses TRBV6-5 with TRBJ2-7, with TRBD1 matching over 11 bases. The germline gives CDR1 MNHEY, CDR2 SVGAGI. This CDR3 comprises 14 residues. V shed 6 bases, J shed 3 bases, and the junction held 4 bases outside the gene matches. CDR3 region: CASRHGTGGYEQYF. The CDR3 nucleotides read TGTGCCAGCAGACACGGGACAGGGGGCTACGAGCAGTACTTC.

This sequence joins TRBV7-9 and TRBJ2-2; TRBD2 matches at 7 bases. V trimming: 5 bases; J trimming: 3 bases; junction bases outside the gene matches: 6. The CDR3 runs 15 residues. Germline assignment: CDR1 SEHNR and CDR2 FQNEAQ (reference sequence). This CDR3 reads CASSAQSGDTGELFF. As DNA, the CDR3 is TGTGCCAGCAGCGCCCAAAGCGGGGACACCGGGGAGCTGTTTTTT.

This chain's CDR3 is CASSFTGPVAYEQYF. CDR3 DNA: TGTGCCAGCAGCTTTACCGGGCCGGTTGCCTACGAGCAGTACTTC. The rearrangement links TRBV7-8 to TRBJ2-7, with D hard to call. The CDR3 covers 15 residues. Trimming removed 3 bases at V and 2 bases at J, with 14 bases between. From germline, CDR1 is SGHVS and CDR2 FQNEAQ.

This chain connects TRBV7-2 to TRBJ2-3; D perhaps matches TRBD2 (5 bases). Germline CDR1 reads SGHTA; CDR2 reads FQGNSA. The CDR3 contains 15 residues. Trimming cost V 7 bases and J 2 bases, with 16 bases left between them. CDR3 coding DNA: TGTGCCAGCACCTCTGTCCGGGGTCCCACAGATACGCAGTATTTT. Protein product: CASTSVRGPTDTQYF.